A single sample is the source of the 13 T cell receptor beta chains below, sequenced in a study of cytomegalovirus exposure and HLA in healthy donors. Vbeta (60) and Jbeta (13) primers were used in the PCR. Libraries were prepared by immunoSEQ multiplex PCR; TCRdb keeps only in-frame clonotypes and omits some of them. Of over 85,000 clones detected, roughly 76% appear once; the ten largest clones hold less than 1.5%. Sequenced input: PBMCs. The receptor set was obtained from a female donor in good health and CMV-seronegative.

The CDR3 DNA reads as TGTGCCAGCAGTGACCATGGCGGGAGCGACAATGAGCAGTTCTTC. Translating gives CASSDHGGSDNEQFF. The chain uses TRBV25-1 and TRBJ2-1; 7 bases agree with TRBD2. The CDR3 runs 15 residues. Germline CDR1 MGHDK, CDR2 SYGVNS. V trimming: 3 bases; J trimming: 5 bases; junction bases outside the gene matches: 7.

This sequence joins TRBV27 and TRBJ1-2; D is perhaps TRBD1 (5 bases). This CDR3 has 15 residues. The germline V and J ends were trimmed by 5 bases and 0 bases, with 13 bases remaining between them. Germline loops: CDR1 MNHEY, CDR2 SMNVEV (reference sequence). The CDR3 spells CASSDLGVPNYGYTF. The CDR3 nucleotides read TGTGCCAGCAGTGATCTAGGGGTCCCTAACTATGGCTACACCTTC.

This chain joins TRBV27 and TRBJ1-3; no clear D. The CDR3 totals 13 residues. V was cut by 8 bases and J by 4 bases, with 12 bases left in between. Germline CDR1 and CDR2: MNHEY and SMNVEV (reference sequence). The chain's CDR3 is CASGSYAGNTIYF. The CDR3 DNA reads TGTGCCAGCGGTTCTTATGCGGGAAACACCATATATTTT.

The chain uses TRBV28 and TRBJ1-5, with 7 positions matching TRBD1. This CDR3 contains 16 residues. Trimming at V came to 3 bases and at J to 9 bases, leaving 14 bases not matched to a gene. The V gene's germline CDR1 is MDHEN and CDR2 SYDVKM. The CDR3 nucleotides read TGTGCCAGCAGTTTGGGGGTAACAGGGGTCCGCCGGCCCCAGCATTTT. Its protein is CASSLGVTGVRRPQHF.

CDR3 DNA: TGCAGCGTTCAAGTACAGCCCTCCTACGAGCAGTACTTC. Translation: CSVQVQPSYEQYF. V usage is TRBV29-1 and J usage is TRBJ2-7; D remains ambiguous. The germline V and J ends were trimmed by 5 bases and 0 bases, with 11 bases remaining between them. Germline V gives CDR1 SQVTM, CDR2 ANQGSEA. This CDR3 region has 13 residues.

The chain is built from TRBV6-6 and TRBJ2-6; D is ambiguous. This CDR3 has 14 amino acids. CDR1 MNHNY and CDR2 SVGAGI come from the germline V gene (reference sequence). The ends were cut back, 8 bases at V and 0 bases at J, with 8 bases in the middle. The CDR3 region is CASGFSSGANVLTF. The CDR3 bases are TGTGCCAGCGGTTTTAGCTCTGGGGCCAACGTCCTGACTTTC.

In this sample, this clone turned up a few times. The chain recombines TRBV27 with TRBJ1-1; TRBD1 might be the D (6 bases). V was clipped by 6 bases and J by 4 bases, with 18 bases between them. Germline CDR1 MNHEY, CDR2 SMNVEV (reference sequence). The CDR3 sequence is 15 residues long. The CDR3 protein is CASSPSQGGRTEAFF. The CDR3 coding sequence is TGTGCCAGCAGCCCTTCACAGGGTGGGCGCACTGAAGCTTTCTTT.

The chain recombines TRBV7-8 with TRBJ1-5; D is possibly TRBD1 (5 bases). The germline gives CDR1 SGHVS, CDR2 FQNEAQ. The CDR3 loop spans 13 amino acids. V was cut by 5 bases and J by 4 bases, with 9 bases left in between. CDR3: CASSPDTNQPQHF. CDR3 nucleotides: TGTGCCAGCAGCCCGGACACGAATCAGCCCCAGCATTTT.

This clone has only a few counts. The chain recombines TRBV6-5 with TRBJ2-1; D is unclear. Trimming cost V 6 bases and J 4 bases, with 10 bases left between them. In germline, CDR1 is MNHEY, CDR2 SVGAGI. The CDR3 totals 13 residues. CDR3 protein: CASRRSLYNEQFF. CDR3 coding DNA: TGTGCCAGCAGGAGGTCACTTTACAATGAGCAGTTCTTC.

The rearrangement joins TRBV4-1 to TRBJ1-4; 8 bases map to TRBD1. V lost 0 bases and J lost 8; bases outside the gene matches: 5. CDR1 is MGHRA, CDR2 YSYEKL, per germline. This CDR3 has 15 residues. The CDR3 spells CASSQEVTGEEKLFF. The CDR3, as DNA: TGCGCCAGCAGCCAAGAGGTGACAGGGGAGGAAAAACTGTTTTTT.

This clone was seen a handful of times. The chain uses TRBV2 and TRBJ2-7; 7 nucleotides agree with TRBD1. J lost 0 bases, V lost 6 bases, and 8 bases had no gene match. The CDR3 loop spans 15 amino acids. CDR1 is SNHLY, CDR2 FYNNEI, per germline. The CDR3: CASSEGQFSSYEQYF. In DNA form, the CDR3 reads TGTGCCAGCAGCGAGGGACAGTTTTCCTCCTACGAGCAGTACTTC.

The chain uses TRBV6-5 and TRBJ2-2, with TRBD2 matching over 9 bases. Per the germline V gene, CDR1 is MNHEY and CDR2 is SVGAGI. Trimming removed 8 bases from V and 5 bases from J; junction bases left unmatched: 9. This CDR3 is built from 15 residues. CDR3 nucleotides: TGTGCCAGCGAGGCCGGGACTAGCTTAACCGGGGAGCTGTTTTTT. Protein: CASEAGTSLTGELFF.

Here the CDR3 reads CASSYSRDRPYEQYF. The DNA for the CDR3 is TGTGCCAGCAGTTACTCCCGGGACAGACCCTACGAGCAGTACTTC. The chain uses TRBV6-5 and TRBJ2-7, with 7 bases fitting TRBD1. Germline-derived CDR1 and CDR2 are MNHEY and SVGAGI. Germline trimming cut 0 bases from V and 2 bases from J; bases unmatched to any gene: 4. The CDR3 contains 15 residues.